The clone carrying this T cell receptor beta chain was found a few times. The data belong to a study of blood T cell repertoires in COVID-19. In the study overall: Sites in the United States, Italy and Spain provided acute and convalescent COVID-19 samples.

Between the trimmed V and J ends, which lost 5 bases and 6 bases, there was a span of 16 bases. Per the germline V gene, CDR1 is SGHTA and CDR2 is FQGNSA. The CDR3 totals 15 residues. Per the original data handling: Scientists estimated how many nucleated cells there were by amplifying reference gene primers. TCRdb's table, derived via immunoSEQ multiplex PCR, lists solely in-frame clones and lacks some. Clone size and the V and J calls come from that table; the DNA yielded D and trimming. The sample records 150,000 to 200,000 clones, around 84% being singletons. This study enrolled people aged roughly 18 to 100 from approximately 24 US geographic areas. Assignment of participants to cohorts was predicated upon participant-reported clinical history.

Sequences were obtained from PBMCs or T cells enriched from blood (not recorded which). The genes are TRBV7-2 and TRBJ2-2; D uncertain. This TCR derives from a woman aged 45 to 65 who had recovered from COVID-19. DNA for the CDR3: TGTGCCAGCAGCCCCCCCGGCCGGCAGGCCGGGGAGCTGTTTTTT. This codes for CASSPPGRQAGELFF.